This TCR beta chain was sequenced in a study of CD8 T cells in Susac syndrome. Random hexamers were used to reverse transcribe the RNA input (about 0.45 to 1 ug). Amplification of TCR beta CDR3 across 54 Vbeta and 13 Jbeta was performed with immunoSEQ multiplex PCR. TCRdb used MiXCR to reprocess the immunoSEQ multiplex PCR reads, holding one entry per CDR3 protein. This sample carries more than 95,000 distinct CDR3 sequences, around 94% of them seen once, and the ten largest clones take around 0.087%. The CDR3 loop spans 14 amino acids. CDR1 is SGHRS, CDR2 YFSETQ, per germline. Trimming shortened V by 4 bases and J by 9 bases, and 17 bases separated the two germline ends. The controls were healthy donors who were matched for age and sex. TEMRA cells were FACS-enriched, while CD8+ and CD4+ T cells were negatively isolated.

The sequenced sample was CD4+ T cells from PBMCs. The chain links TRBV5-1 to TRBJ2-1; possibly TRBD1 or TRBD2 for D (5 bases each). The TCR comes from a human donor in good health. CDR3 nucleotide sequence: TGCGCCAGCAGCGGGGGTGGTAGCGTGGGTGAGCAGTTCTTC. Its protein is CASSGGGSVGEQFF. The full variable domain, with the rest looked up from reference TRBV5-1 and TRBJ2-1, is KAGVTQTPRYLIKTRGQQVTLSCSPISGHRSVSWYQQTPGQGLQFLFEYFSETQRNKGNFPGRFSGRQFSNSRSEMNVSTLELGDSALYLCASSGGGSVGEQFFGPGTRLTVL.